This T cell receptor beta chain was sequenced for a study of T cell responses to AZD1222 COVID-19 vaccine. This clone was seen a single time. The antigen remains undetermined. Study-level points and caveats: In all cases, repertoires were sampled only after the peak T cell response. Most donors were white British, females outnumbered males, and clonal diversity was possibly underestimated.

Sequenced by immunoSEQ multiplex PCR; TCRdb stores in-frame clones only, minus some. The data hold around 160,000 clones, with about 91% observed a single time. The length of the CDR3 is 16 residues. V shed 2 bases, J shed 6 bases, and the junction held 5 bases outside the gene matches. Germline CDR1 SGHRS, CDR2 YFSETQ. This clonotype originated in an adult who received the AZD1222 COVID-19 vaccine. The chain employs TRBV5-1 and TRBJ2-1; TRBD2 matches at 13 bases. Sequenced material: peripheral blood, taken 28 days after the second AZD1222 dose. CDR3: CASSFGLAGVVNEQFF. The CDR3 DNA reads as TGCGCCAGCAGCTTCGGACTAGCGGGAGTTGTCAATGAGCAGTTCTTC.